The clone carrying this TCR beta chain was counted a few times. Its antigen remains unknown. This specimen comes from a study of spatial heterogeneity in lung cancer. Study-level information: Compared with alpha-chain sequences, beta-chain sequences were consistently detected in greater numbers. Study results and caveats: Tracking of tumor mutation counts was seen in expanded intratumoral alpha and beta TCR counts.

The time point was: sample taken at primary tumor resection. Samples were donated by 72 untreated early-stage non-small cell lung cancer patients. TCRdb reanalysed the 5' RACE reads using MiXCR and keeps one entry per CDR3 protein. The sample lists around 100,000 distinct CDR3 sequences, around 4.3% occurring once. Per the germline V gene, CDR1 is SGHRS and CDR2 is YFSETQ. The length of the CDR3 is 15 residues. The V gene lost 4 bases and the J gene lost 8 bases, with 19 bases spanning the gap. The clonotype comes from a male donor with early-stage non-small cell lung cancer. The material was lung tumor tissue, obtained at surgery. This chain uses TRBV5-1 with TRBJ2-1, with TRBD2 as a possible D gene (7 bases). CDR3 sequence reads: CASSPWGRELDEQFF. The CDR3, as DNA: TGCGCCAGCAGCCCGTGGGGGCGGGAGTTGGATGAGCAGTTCTTC.